These 19 T cell receptor beta chains were all obtained from the same sample, sequenced in a study of T-cell reconstitution after alpha-beta-depleted transplantation in children. Molecular barcoding with unique molecular identifiers was used for the TCRbeta library. TCRdb re-called the PCR reads with MiXCR, one entry per CDR3 protein. Here the sample spans some 390,000 distinct CDR3 sequences, about a fifth being singletons. Sequenced here: PBMCs from the stem cell graft donor, sampled from the stem cell graft. The origin of the receptors is a human donor who donated a stem cell graft to a child with acute myeloid leukemia.

The rearrangement links TRBV3-1 to TRBJ1-3; no clear D. The CDR3 has 13 amino acids. Germline CDR1 LGHDT, CDR2 YNNKEL (reference sequence). The V gene lost 3 bases and the J gene lost 4 bases, with 7 bases spanning the gap. This CDR3 reads CASSHYSGNTIYF. DNA for the CDR3: TGTGCCAGCAGCCATTACTCAGGAAACACCATATATTTT.

CDR3 bases: TGTGCCTGGAACCGGGACAGGGTTTACAATGAGCAGTTCTTC. It is translated as CAWNRDRVYNEQFF. The chain joins TRBV30 to TRBJ2-1; TRBD1 matches 9 bases. Germline-derived CDR1 and CDR2 are GTSNPN and SVGIG (reference sequence). CDR3 length equals 14 residues. V trimming: 4 bases; J trimming: 4 bases; junction bases outside the gene matches: 5.

This clonotype showed up just once. The genes are TRBV5-1 and TRBJ2-2; D is uncertain. Germline CDR1 is SGHRS and CDR2 is YFSETQ. The CDR3 is 14 residues long. Trimming shortened V by 0 bases and J by 5 bases, and 8 bases separated the two germline ends. The CDR3 nucleotides are TGCGCCAGCAGCTTGGAAGCCGGGACCGGGGAGCTGTTTTTT. Its protein product is CASSLEAGTGELFF.

This clonotype appeared a few times. This chain joins TRBV12-3 or TRBV12-4 and TRBJ2-7, with D tentatively TRBD2 (6 bases). There are 12 residues in the CDR3. Trimming cost V 0 bases and J 11 bases, with 11 bases left between them. The CDR3 sequence is CASSLAGSVEYF. The CDR3 nucleotides are TGTGCCAGCAGTTTAGCCGGGAGTGTGGAGTACTTC.

The V and J genes are TRBV4-1 and TRBJ2-5, with D hard to call. Germline V gives CDR1 MGHRA, CDR2 YSYEKL. Between the trimmed V and J ends, which lost 4 bases and 2 bases, there was a span of 17 bases. The CDR3 spans 16 residues. This CDR3 is CASSPGLRNIQETQYF. The CDR3 DNA follows: TGCGCCAGCAGCCCAGGTTTGCGCAACATTCAAGAGACCCAGTACTTC.

This clonotype was counted many times. J is TRBJ2-5 and V is TRBV25-1; 7 bases match TRBD1. This CDR3 has 15 amino acids. V lost 5 bases to trimming and J lost 2 bases; unmatched junction nucleotides: 8. The germline V gene has CDR1 MGHDK and CDR2 SYGVNS. CDR3 residues: CASSRRTGPQETQYF. The CDR3, as DNA: TGTGCCAGCAGTCGCCGGACAGGCCCTCAAGAGACCCAGTACTTC.

This chain joins TRBV29-1 and TRBJ1-4; D is ambiguous. There are 13 residues in the CDR3. The ends were cut back, 4 bases at V and 6 bases at J, with 12 bases in the middle. Germline CDR1 is SQVTM and CDR2 is ANQGSEA. The CDR3 DNA is TGCAGCGTTGTTGGGGAGGGTGATGAAAAACTGTTTTTT. This sequence encodes CSVVGEGDEKLFF.

This chain joins TRBV28 and TRBJ2-1, with 10 positions matching TRBD2. CDR1 MDHEN and CDR2 SYDVKM come from the germline V gene. This CDR3 contains 15 residues. The V gene end was trimmed by 6 bases and the J gene end by 4 bases; junction bases not matched to a gene: 6. CDR3 sequence reads: CASSDGTSVYNEQFF. The CDR3 DNA reads as TGTGCCAGCAGCGACGGGACTAGCGTTTACAATGAGCAGTTCTTC.

The chain uses TRBV5-1 and TRBJ2-2; TRBD1 or TRBD2 may be the D gene (6 bases each). Germline V gene lookup returns CDR1 SGHRS and CDR2 YFSETQ. V gave up 4 bases and J gave up 3 bases, with 10 bases separating them. The CDR3 totals 14 residues. CDR3 protein: CASSRGVYTGELFF. The CDR3 region has the DNA TGCGCCAGCAGCAGGGGGGTTTACACCGGGGAGCTGTTTTTT.

V is TRBV7-7 and J is TRBJ1-1, with D possibly being TRBD1 (5 bases). CDR1 and CDR2 (germline): SSHAT, FNYEAQ (reference sequence). This CDR3 has 15 amino acids. The V and J ends lost 3 bases and 3 bases respectively, with 14 bases between them. CDR3 sequence reads: CASSFRASGDTEAFF. CDR3 DNA sequence: TGTGCCAGCAGCTTTCGGGCCTCGGGGGACACTGAAGCTTTCTTT. The full variable domain, in which reference TRBV7-7 and TRBJ1-1 provide the parts outside the CDR3, is GAGVSQSPRYKVTKRGQDVTLRCDPISSHATLYWYQQALGQGPEFLTYFNYEAQPDKSGLPSDRFSAERPEGSISTLTIQRTEQRDSAMYRCASSFRASGDTEAFFGQGTRLTVV.

The gene calls are TRBV20-1 and TRBJ1-1; D gene uncertain. The germline V gene has CDR1 DFQATT and CDR2 SNEGSKA (reference sequence). V gave up 1 base and J gave up 6 bases, with 18 bases separating them. This CDR3 region has 15 residues. Here the CDR3 reads CSARVVVSLTAEAFF. In nucleotides, the CDR3 is TGCAGTGCTAGAGTTGTGGTTAGCCTGACGGCTGAAGCTTTCTTT.

The V and J genes are TRBV24-1 and TRBJ2-1; 10 bases align to TRBD2. V gave up 6 bases and J gave up 4 bases; unmatched junction bases: 8. This CDR3 contains 16 residues. Per the germline V gene, CDR1 is KGHDR and CDR2 is SFDVKD. CDR3 sequence (DNA): TGTGCCACCAGTATGCCAGCGGGAGGGCCATACAATGAGCAGTTCTTC. Amino acid sequence: CATSMPAGGPYNEQFF.

The chain combines TRBV28 with TRBJ2-2; D ambiguous. The germline V gene encodes CDR1 MDHEN and CDR2 SYDVKM. Trimming cost V 6 bases and J 7 bases, with 12 bases left between them. The CDR3 runs to 13 residues. In nucleotides, the CDR3 is TGTGCCAGCAGACGGCAGACGGGCGGGGAGCTGTTTTTT. Its protein is CASRRQTGGELFF.

At least ten counts were recorded for this clonotype. V and J are TRBV24-1 and TRBJ2-1, with 9 bases matching TRBD2. Germline trimming cut 5 bases from V and 6 bases from J; bases unmatched to any gene: 4. CDR3 length: 14 amino acids. Germline lookup yields CDR1 KGHDR and CDR2 SFDVKD. CDR3 in amino acids: CATSGAGGPNEQFF. The CDR3 region has the DNA TGTGCCACCAGTGGGGCGGGAGGGCCCAATGAGCAGTTCTTC.

This clonotype was seen more than once but under ten times. The chain recombines TRBV6-5 with TRBJ1-1; tentative D call: TRBD1 (5 bases). This CDR3 is 14 amino acids long. The germline V gene has CDR1 MNHEY and CDR2 SVGAGI. Trimming shortened V by 2 bases and J by 3 bases, and 10 bases separated the two germline ends. The CDR3 loop reads CASSYRGWDTEAFF. In nucleotides, the CDR3 is TGTGCCAGCAGTTACCGGGGCTGGGACACTGAAGCTTTCTTT.

The rearrangement joins TRBV27 to TRBJ2-1; TRBD1 matches 8 bases. The CDR3 spans 16 residues. CDR1 is MNHEY and CDR2 is SMNVEV in the germline V gene (reference sequence). The junction had 14 bases not matched to a gene; V was cut back by 5 bases and J by 8 bases. This chain's CDR3 is CASSPRTGIGFYEQFF. CDR3 in DNA: TGTGCCAGCAGTCCCCGGACAGGGATCGGGTTCTATGAGCAGTTCTTC.

The chain recombines TRBV20-1 with TRBJ2-7, with unresolved D. The CDR3 is 15 residues long. V shed 6 bases and J shed 7 bases, with 25 bases lying between them. Germline CDR1 and CDR2: DFQATT and SNEGSKA (reference sequence). In DNA, the CDR3 is TGCAGTGCCCCCAACTCGGGCGAGTCGCTCCGGGAGCAGTACTTC. Amino acids: CSAPNSGESLREQYF.

The sample holds many counts of this clonotype. The rearrangement uses TRBV29-1 and TRBJ2-5; D is tentatively TRBD1 or TRBD2 (5 bases each). Germline CDR1 and CDR2: SQVTM and ANQGSEA. The CDR3 is 12 amino acids. V lost 7 bases, J lost 4 bases, and 13 bases lay in between. The CDR3 sequence is CSGDRGGETQYF. DNA for the CDR3: TGCAGCGGCGATCGGGGCGGAGAGACCCAGTACTTC.

J is TRBJ2-6 and V is TRBV20-1, with D tentatively TRBD1 (6 bases). This CDR3 comprises 17 residues. Germline loops: CDR1 DFQATT, CDR2 SNEGSKA (reference sequence). Trimming pared 2 bases from V and 0 bases from J, leaving 14 bases between. CDR3 DNA: TGCAGTGCTAGAAGTGGGACAATGGGCTCTGGGGCCAACGTCCTGACTTTC. Residues: CSARSGTMGSGANVLTF.